This T cell receptor (beta chain) was identified during a study of blood T cell repertoires in COVID-19. Measured with immunoSEQ multiplex PCR; TCRdb has only the in-frame clones, and not every one. The sample consists of roughly 300,000 clones, over 75% of them appearing once. Germline-derived CDR1 and CDR2 are MDHEN and SYDVKM. The CDR3 loop spans 13 amino acids. J was trimmed by 2 bases and V by 6 bases; bases with no gene match: 4. As concerns this clone: This sample also contains other DNA sequences that code for the same CDR3.

The sample was peripheral blood. The sequence came from a woman aged 50 to 60 who had recovered from COVID-19. This rearrangement joins TRBV28 to TRBJ2-7, with 7 positions matching TRBD1. CDR3 nucleotides: TGTGCCAGCAGCCTGGGACAGACCTACGAGCAGTACTTC. Amino acids: CASSLGQTYEQYF.